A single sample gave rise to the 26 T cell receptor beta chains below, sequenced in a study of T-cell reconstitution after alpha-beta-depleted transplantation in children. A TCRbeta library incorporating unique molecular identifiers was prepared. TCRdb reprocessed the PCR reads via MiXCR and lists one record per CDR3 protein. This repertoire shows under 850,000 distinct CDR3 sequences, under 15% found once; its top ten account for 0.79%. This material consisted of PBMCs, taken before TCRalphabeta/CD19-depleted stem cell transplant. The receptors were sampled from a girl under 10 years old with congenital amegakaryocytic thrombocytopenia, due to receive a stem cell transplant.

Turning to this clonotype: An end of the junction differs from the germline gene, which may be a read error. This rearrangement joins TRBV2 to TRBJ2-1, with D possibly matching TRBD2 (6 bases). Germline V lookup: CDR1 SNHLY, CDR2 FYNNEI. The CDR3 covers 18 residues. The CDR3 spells CTSSFSIGGGPGYNEQFF. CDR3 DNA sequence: TGTACCAGCAGTTTCAGCATTGGAGGAGGGCCGGGATACAATGAGCAGTTCTTC.

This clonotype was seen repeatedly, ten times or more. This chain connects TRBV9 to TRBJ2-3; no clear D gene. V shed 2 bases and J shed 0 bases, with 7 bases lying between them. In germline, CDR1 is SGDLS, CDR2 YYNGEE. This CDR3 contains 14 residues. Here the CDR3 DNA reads TGTGCCAGCAGCGTCGACTGGAGCACAGATACGCAGTATTTT. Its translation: CASSVDWSTDTQYF.

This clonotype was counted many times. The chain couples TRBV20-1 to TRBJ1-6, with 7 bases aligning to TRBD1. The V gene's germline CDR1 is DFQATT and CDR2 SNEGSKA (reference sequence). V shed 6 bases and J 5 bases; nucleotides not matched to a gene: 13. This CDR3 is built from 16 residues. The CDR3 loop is CSAPLLDRADNSPLHF. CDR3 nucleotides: TGCAGTGCCCCCCTATTAGACAGGGCCGATAATTCACCCCTCCACTTT.

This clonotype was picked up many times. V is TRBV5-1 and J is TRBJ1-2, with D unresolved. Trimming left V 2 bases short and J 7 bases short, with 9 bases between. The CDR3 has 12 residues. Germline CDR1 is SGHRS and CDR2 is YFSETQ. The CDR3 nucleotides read TGCGCCAGCAGCTTTGGGGAGTCTGGCTACACCTTC. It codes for CASSFGESGYTF.

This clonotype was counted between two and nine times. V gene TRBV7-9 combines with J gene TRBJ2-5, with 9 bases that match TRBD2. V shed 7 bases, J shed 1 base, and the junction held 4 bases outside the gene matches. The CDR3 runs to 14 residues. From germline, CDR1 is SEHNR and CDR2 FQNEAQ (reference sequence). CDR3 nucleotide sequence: TGTGCCAGCAAGACTAGCGGCCGCCAAGAGACCCAGTACTTC. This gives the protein CASKTSGRQETQYF. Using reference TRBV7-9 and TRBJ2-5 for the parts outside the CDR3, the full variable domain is DTGVSQNPRHKITKRGQNVTFRCDPISEHNRLYWYRQTLGQGPEFLTYFQNEAQLEKSRLLSDRFSAERPKGSFSTLEIQRTEQGDSAMYLCASKTSGRQETQYFGPGTRLLVL.

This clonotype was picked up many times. DNA of the CDR3: TGCAGTGCTAGACAGTTCTGGGCGGGAGAGACCCAGTACTTC. It codes for CSARQFWAGETQYF. The chain links TRBV20-1 to TRBJ2-5, with a weak D call TRBD2 (5 bases). V lost 2 bases and J 4 bases, leaving 14 bases between the germline ends. CDR1 DFQATT and CDR2 SNEGSKA come from the germline V gene (reference sequence). This CDR3 has 14 amino acids.

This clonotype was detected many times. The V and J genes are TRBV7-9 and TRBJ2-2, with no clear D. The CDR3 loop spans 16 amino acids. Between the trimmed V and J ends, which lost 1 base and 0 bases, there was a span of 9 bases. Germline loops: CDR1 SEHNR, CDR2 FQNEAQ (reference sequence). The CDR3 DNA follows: TGTGCCAGCAGCTTAGTTCCCTACGCGAACACCGGGGAGCTGTTTTTT. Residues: CASSLVPYANTGELFF.

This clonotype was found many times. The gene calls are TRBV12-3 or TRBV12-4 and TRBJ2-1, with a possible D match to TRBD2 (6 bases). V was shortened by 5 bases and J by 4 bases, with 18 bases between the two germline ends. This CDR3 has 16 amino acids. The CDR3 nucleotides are TGTGCCAGCAGTACGCACACTAGCCGTCCATACAATGAGCAGTTCTTC. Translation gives CASSTHTSRPYNEQFF.

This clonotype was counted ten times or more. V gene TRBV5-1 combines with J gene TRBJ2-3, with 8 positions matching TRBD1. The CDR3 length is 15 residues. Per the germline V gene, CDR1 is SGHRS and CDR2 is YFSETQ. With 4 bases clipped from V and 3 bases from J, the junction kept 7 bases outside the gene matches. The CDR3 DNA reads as TGCGCCAGCAGCACCAGACAGGGGACGACAGATACGCAGTATTTT. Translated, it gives CASSTRQGTTDTQYF. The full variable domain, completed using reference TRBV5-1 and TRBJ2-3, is KAGVTQTPRYLIKTRGQQVTLSCSPISGHRSVSWYQQTPGQGLQFLFEYFSETQRNKGNFPGRFSGRQFSNSRSEMNVSTLELGDSALYLCASSTRQGTTDTQYFGPGTRLTVL.

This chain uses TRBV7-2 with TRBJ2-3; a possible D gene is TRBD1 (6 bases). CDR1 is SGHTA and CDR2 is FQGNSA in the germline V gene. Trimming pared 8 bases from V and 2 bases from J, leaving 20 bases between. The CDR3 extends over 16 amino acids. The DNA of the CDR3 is TGTGCCAGCGGACGGTGGCAGGGGTCTCCCACAGATACGCAGTATTTT. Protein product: CASGRWQGSPTDTQYF.

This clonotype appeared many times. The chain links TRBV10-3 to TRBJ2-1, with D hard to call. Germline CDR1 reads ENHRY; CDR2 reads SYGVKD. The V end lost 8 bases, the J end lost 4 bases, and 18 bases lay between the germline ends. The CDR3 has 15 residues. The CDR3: CAISPKVAAYNEQFF. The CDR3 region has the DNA TGTGCCATCTCCCCGAAGGTGGCAGCGTACAATGAGCAGTTCTTC.

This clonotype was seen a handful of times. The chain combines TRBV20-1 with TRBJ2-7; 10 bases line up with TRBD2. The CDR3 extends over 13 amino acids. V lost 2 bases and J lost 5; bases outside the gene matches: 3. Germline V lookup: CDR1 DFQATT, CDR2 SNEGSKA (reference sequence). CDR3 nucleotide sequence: TGCAGTGCTAGAAGCGGGAGGGAGAACGAGCAGTACTTC. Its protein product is CSARSGRENEQYF.

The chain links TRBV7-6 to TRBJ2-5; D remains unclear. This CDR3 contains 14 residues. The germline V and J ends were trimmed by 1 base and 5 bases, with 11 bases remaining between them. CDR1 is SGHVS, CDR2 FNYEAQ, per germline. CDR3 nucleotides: TGTGCCAGCAGCTTAGGCGCGGCGACGGAGACCCAGTACTTC. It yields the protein CASSLGAATETQYF.

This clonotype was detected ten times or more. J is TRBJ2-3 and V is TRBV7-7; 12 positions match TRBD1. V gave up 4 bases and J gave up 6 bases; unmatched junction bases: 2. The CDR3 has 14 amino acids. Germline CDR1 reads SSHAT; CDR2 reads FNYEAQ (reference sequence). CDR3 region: CASSSGTGGDTQYF. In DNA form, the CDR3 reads TGTGCCAGCAGCTCCGGGACAGGGGGCGATACGCAGTATTTT.

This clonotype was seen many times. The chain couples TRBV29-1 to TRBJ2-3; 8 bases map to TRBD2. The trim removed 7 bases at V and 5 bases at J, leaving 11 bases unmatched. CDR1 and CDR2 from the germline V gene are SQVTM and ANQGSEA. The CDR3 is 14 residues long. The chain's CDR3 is CSAAQAGGLDTQYF. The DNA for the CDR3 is TGCAGCGCCGCTCAGGCGGGAGGTCTAGATACGCAGTATTTT.

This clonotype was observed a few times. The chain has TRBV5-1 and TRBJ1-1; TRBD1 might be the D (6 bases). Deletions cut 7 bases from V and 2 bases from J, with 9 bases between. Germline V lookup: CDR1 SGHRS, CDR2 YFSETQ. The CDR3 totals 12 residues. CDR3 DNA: TGCGCCAGCGAGGGGGGAAACACTGAAGCTTTCTTT. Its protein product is CASEGGNTEAFF.

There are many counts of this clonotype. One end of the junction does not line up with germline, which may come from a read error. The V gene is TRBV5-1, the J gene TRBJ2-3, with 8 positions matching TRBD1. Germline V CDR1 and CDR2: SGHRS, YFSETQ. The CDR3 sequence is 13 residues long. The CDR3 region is CASSLQGADTQYF. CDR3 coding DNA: TGTGCCAGCAGTTTACAGGGGGCAGATACGCAGTATTTT.

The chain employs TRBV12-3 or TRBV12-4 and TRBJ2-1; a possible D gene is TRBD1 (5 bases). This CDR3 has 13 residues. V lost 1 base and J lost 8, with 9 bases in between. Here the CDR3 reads CASSLGGPDEQFF. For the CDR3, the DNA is TGTGCCAGCAGTTTAGGGGGCCCGGATGAGCAGTTCTTC.

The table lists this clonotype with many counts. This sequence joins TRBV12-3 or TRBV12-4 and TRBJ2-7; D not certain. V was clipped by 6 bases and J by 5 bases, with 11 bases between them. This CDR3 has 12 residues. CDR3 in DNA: TGTGCCAGCAGAGGGTTTGGCCACGAGCAGTACTTC. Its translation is CASRGFGHEQYF.

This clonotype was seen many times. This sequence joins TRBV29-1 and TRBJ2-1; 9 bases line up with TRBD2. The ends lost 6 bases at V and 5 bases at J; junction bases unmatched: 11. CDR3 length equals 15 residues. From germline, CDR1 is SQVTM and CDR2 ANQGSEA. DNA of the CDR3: TGCAGCGTGGCCGGGACTAGCTTACGACACAATGAGCAGTTCTTC. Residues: CSVAGTSLRHNEQFF.

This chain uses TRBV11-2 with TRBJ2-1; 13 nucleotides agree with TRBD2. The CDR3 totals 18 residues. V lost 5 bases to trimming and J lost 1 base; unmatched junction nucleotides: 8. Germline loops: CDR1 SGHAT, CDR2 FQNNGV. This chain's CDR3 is CASSPGLAGVRSYNEQFF. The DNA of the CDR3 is TGTGCCAGCAGCCCCGGACTAGCGGGAGTACGGTCCTACAATGAGCAGTTCTTC.

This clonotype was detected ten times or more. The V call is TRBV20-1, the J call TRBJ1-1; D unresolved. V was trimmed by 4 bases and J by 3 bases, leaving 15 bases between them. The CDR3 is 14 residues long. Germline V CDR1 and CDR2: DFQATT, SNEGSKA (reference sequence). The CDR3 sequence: CSATDMRADTEAFF. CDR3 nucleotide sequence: TGCAGTGCTACGGATATGCGGGCGGACACTGAAGCTTTCTTT.

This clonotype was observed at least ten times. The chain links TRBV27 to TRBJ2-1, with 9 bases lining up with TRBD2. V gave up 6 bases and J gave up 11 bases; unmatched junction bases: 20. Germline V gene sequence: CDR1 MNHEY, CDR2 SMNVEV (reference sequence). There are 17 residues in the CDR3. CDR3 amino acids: CASSSGRLLIAGEQQFF. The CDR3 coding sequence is TGTGCCAGCAGCTCAGGACGGCTACTCATAGCGGGAGAACAGCAGTTCTTC.

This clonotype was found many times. The CDR3 coding sequence is TGCAGTGCTAGGGACCGAGGGGTCACCTCCGAGCAGTACTTC. As protein: CSARDRGVTSEQYF. The chain is built from TRBV20-1 and TRBJ2-7; D might be TRBD1 or TRBD2, each matching 5 bases. CDR3 length: 14 residues. The V gene lost 3 bases and the J gene lost 6 bases, with 18 bases spanning the gap. Germline V CDR1 and CDR2: DFQATT, SNEGSKA (reference sequence).

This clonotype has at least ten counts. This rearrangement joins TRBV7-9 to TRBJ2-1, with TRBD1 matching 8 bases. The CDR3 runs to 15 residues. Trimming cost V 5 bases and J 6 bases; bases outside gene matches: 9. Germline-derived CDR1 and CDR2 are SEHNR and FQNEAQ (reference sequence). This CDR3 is CASSHTGQVRNEQFF. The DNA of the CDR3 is TGTGCCAGCAGCCATACGGGACAGGTTCGCAATGAGCAGTTCTTC.

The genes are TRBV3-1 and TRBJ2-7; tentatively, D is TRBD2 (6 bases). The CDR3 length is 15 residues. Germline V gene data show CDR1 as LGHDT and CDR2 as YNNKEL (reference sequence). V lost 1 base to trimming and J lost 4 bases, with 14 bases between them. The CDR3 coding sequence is TGTGCCAGCAGCCAAGGGCCAGCGGGCCAATACGAGCAGTACTTC. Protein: CASSQGPAGQYEQYF.